These 5 T cell receptor beta chains were all obtained from the same sample, sequenced in a study of post-analysis software for immune sequencing data. Study-level findings and limits: There were several TRBV segments more frequent in patients than controls, and TRBV5-6, TRBV5-1 and TRBV20-1 were among them.

The authors incorporated unique molecular identifiers into the TCR beta cDNA libraries. TCRdb recomputed calls from the PCR reads with MiXCR, one row per CDR3 protein. The sample gives some 690,000 distinct CDR3 sequences, approximately 59% of which show up once; approximately 10% is in the top ten. No cognate antigen is known for these TCRs. Source material: blood. These receptors were taken from a girl aged 2-15 years with multiple sclerosis.

Turning to this clonotype: One end of the junction varies from germline; a read error may be responsible. V and J are TRBV12-3 or TRBV12-4 and TRBJ2-1; D possibly corresponds to TRBD2 (6 bases). CDR3 length: 12 amino acids. CDR3 region: CARSVRDSWGFF. In DNA form, the CDR3 reads TGTGCCCGCAGTGTCCGGGACTCGTGGGGGTTCTTC.

The chain couples TRBV7-9 to TRBJ1-2; D is unresolved. In germline, CDR1 is SEHNR, CDR2 FQNEAQ (reference sequence). There are 14 residues in the CDR3. Between the trimmed V and J ends, which lost 7 bases and 7 bases, there was a span of 19 bases. CDR3 DNA sequence: TGTGCCAGCAAATCTCTCCCGGACTACCCTGGCTACACCTTC. This translates into CASKSLPDYPGYTF.

The V gene is TRBV7-2, the J gene TRBJ2-1, with D maybe TRBD1 (7 bases). Germline V gene lookup returns CDR1 SGHTA and CDR2 FQGNSA. Trimming removed 5 bases at V and 7 bases at J, with 12 bases between. CDR3 length: 13 amino acids. CDR3 bases: TGTGCCAGCAGCACGACAGGGAGGAATGAGCAGTTCTTC. It encodes CASSTTGRNEQFF.

The chain carries TRBV19 and TRBJ2-7; D perhaps matches TRBD1 (5 bases). The V end lost 5 bases, the J end lost 3 bases, and 20 bases lay between the germline ends. CDR1 is LNHDA, CDR2 SQIVND, per germline (reference sequence). The CDR3 loop spans 16 amino acids. In DNA, the CDR3 is TGTGCCAGTAGTCTTGGGCACCGACAGATGCTCTACGAGCAGTACTTC. It yields the protein CASSLGHRQMLYEQYF.

Many counts were recorded for this clonotype. This chain joins TRBV6-5 and TRBJ2-7, with 7 bases fitting TRBD2. The ends lost 7 bases at V and 4 bases at J; junction bases unmatched: 1. CDR1 is MNHEY and CDR2 is SVGAGI in the germline V gene. The CDR3 has 11 residues. CDR3 coding DNA: TGTGCCAGCACCGGGGGGTACGAGCAGTACTTC. Residues: CASTGGYEQYF.